The rows below give T cell receptor beta chains drawn from one sample of a study of post-analysis software for immune sequencing data. TCRdb re-derived calls from the PCR reads in MiXCR, one entry per CDR3 protein. The table has 450,000 to 650,000 distinct CDR3 sequences, around 44% seen once; the top ten hold more than 1.5%. Sequencing input: blood. The receptors here all came from a girl aged 10-17 years with multiple sclerosis. CDR3s include the opening cysteine and the closing phenylalanine or tryptophan. Each record gives: clone size, D gene, J gene, CDR3 length, V gene, CDR3 protein, CDR3 DNA. D genes are given only for firm matches. Clone size is not always given. Where it is, it says once, few, many or a class for expanded clones.

few | TRBD1 | TRBJ2-1 | 15 | TRBV12-3/TRBV12-4 | CASSHYRGQKHEQFF | TGTGCCAGCAGTCATTACAGGGGGCAAAAGCATGAGCAGTTCTTC
few | - | TRBJ1-2 | 10 | TRBV29-1 | CSVGGFGYTF | TGCAGCGTTGGGGGGTTCGGCTACACCTTC
- | TRBD1 | TRBJ1-5 | 15 | TRBV4-1 | CASSHQTGLGQPQHF | TGCGCCAGCAGCCACCAGACAGGGCTGGGTCAGCCCCAGCATTTT
- | - | TRBJ2-7 | 15 | TRBV5-6 | CASSLAGQAHYEQYF | TGTGCCAGCAGCTTGGCGGGGCAGGCCCACTACGAGCAGTACTTC
few | - | TRBJ1-2 | 11 | TRBV29-1 | CSVSGYYGYTF | TGCAGCGTTTCAGGCTACTATGGCTACACCTTC
few | TRBD2 | TRBJ2-7 | 16 | TRBV12-3/TRBV12-4 | CASSQRTSGRVGEQYF | TGTGCCAGCAGCCAACGGACTAGCGGGAGGGTTGGCGAGCAGTACTTC
- | TRBD2 | TRBJ2-1 | 17 | TRBV7-9 | CASRPFRTSGNSNEQFF | TGTGCCAGCCGACCATTTCGGACTAGCGGGAATTCAAATGAGCAGTTCTTC
few | - | TRBJ2-7 | 16 | TRBV12-3/TRBV12-4 | CASSLPAQDPSYEQYF | TGTGCCAGCAGTTTGCCAGCCCAGGACCCCTCCTACGAGCAGTACTTC
few | - | TRBJ2-7 | 13 | TRBV5-5 | CASSLQASYEQYF | TGTGCCAGCAGCTTACAGGCCTCCTACGAGCAGTACTTC
- | TRBD1 | TRBJ2-5 | 13 | TRBV12-3/TRBV12-4 | CASSRTGRETQYF | TGTGCCAGCAGTAGGACAGGGAGAGAGACCCAGTACTTC
few | - | TRBJ2-7 | 13 | TRBV6-5 | CASRNSGSYEQYF | TGTGCCAGCAGAAATTCTGGGTCCTACGAGCAGTACTTC
- | TRBD2 | TRBJ2-5 | 18 | TRBV5-1 | CASSLDGLRSGIQETQYF | TGCGCCAGCAGCTTGGACGGACTAAGGAGCGGGATCCAAGAGACCCAGTACTTC
- | TRBD2 | TRBJ2-3 | 15 | TRBV6-4 | CASSDPRTSADTQYF | TGTGCCAGCAGTGACCCCCGGACTAGCGCAGATACGCAGTATTTT
- | TRBD1 | TRBJ2-3 | 15 | TRBV27 | CASSTGAGGEYTQYF | TGTGCCAGCAGTACCGGGGCAGGGGGCGAATATACGCAGTATTTT
- | - | TRBJ2-1 | 13 | TRBV7-9 | CASSRMGLREQFF | TGTGCCAGCAGCCGAATGGGTCTCCGGGAGCAGTTCTTC
few | - | TRBJ2-1 | 12 | TRBV6-5 | CASRTPGHEQFF | TGTGCCAGCAGAACCCCCGGCCATGAGCAGTTCTTC
- | TRBD1 | TRBJ2-3 | 15 | TRBV19 | CATKGTAASTDTQYF | TGTGCCACCAAAGGGACAGCTGCTAGCACAGATACGCAGTATTTT
- | - | TRBJ2-3 | 16 | TRBV7-3 | CASSLGAAGFTDTQYF | TGTGCCAGCAGCTTGGGGGCAGCGGGGTTCACAGATACGCAGTATTTT
- | - | TRBJ2-7 | 13 | TRBV27 | CASSLSRGDEQYF | TGTGCCAGCAGTTTATCGAGGGGAGACGAGCAGTACTTC
few | TRBD1 | TRBJ2-1 | 15 | TRBV9 | CAGSPGDRAYNEQFF | TGTGCCGGATCACCAGGGGACAGGGCCTACAATGAGCAGTTCTTC